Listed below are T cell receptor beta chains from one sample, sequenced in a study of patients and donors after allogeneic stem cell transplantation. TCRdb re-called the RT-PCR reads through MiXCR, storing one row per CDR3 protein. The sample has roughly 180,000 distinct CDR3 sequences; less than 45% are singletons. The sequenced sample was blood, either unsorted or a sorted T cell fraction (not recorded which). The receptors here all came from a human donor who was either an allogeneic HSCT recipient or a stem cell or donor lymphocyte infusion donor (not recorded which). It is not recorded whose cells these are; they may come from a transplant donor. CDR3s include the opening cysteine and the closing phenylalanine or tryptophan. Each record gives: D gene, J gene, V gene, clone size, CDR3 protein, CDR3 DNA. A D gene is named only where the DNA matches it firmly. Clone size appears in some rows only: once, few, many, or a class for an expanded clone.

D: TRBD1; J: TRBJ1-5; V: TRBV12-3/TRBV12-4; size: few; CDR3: CASTYRGQSQPQHF; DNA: TGTGCCAGCACCTACAGGGGGCAGAGTCAGCCCCAGCATTTT
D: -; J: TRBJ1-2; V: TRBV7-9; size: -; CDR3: CASSLTGLLAYGYTF; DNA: TGTGCCAGCAGCCTCACGGGACTTCTAGCCTATGGCTACACCTTC
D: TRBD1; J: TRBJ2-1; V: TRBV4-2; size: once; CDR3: CASSQGTGAWDEQFF; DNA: TGTGCCAGCAGCCAAGGGACAGGTGCTTGGGATGAGCAGTTCTTC
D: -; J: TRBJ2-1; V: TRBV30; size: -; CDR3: CAWSNGGNEQFF; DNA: TGTGCCTGGAGTAACGGGGGCAATGAGCAGTTCTTC
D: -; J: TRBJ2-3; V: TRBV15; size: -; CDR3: CATSRDNNEGDTQYF; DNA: TGCGCCACCAGCAGAGATAACAACGAGGGAGATACGCAGTATTTT
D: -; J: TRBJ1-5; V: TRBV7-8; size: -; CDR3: CASSSLRWGNQPQHF; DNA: TGTGCCAGCAGCTCCCTCCGGTGGGGGAATCAGCCCCAGCATTTT
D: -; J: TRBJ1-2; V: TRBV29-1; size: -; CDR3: CSVEYGVEYGYTF; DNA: TGCAGCGTTGAATACGGGGTAGAATATGGCTACACCTTC
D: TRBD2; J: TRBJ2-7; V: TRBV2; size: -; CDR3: CASSVKREGYEQYF; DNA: TGTGCCAGCAGTGTTAAGCGGGAGGGCTACGAGCAGTACTTC
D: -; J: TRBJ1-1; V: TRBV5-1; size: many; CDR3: CASSQGRLNTEAFF; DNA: TGCGCCAGCAGCCAGGGACGGCTGAACACTGAAGCTTTCTTT
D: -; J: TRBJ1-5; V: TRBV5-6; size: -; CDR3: CASSQGQYNQPQHF; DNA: TGTGCCAGCAGCCAAGGACAGTATAATCAGCCCCAGCATTTT
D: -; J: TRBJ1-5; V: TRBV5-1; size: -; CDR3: CASSLGVVGEDQPQHF; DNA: TGCGCCAGCAGCTTGGGGGTTGTGGGGGAAGATCAGCCCCAGCATTTT
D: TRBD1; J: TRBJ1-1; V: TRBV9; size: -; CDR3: CASSHTQGQGALRSTEAFF; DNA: TGTGCCAGCAGCCACACTCAGGGACAGGGGGCCTTGCGGAGCACTGAAGCTTTCTTT
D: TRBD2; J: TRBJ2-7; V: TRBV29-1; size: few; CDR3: CSVRVAGPYEQYF; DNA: TGCAGCGTTCGGGTAGCGGGCCCCTACGAGCAGTACTTC
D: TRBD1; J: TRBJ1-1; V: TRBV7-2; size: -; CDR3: CASSLDAVSTGRQNTEAFF; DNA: TGTGCCAGCAGCTTAGATGCCGTTTCGACAGGGCGCCAGAACACTGAAGCTTTCTTT